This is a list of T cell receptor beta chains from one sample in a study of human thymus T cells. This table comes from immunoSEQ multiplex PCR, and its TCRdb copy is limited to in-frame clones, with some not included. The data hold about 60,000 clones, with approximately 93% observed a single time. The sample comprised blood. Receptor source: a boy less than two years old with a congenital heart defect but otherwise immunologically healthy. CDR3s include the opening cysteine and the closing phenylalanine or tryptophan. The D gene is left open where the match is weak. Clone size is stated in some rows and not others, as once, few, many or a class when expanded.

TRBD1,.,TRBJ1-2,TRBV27,TGTGCCAGCAGTCCCGGGACAGGGAACTATGGCTACACCTTC,CASSPGTGNYGYTF
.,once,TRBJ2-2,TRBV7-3,TGTGCCAGCAGCTTAGGCTTGGGTTTCGGGGAGCTGTTTTTT,CASSLGLGFGELFF
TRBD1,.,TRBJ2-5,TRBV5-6,TGTGCCAGCAGCTTCGGGACAGGGGGCGTGGAGACCCAGTACTTC,CASSFGTGGVETQYF
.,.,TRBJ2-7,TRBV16,TGTGCCAGCAGCCATAGTTCCTACGAGCAGTACTTC,CASSHSSYEQYF
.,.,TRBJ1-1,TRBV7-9,TGTGCCAGCAGCCTCAGGGACACTGAAGCTTTCTTT,CASSLRDTEAFF
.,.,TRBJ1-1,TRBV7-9,TGTGCCAGCAGCTTACAGGGGAACACTGAAGCTTTCTTT,CASSLQGNTEAFF
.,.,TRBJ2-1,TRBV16,TGTGCCAGCAGCCAATCGAGAAGTCCCAGCTCCTACAATGAGCAGTTCTTC,CASSQSRSPSSYNEQFF
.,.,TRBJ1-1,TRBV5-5,TGTGCCAGCAGCTTACAGGGTTGGAACACTGAAGCTTTCTTT,CASSLQGWNTEAFF
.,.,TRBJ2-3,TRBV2,TGTGCCAGCAGTCCGAGTCAAGGAGGGACAGATACGCAGTATTTT,CASSPSQGGTDTQYF
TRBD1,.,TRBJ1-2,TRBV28,TGTGCCAGCAGTAACCGGCCCGGGACAGGGGTTGACTATGGCTACACCTTC,CASSNRPGTGVDYGYTF
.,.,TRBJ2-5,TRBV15,TGTGCCACCAAGCACCCCAGGGAGTGGGAGACCCAGTACTTC,CATKHPREWETQYF
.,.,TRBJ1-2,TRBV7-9,TGTGCCAGCAGCTTAGGGGGTATAAGTGGCTACACCTTC,CASSLGGISGYTF
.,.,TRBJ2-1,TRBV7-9,TGTGCCAGCAGCTTAGGGGGGCCGATAGACAATGAGCAGTTCTTC,CASSLGGPIDNEQFF
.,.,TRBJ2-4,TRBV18,TGTGCCAGCTCACCAGCGGGAGCCAAAAACATTCAGTACTTC,CASSPAGAKNIQYF
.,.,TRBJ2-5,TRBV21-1,TGTGCCAGCAGCAAAGCGCTAGGACTAGCGGGGAACCAAGAGACCCAGTACTTC,CASSKALGLAGNQETQYF
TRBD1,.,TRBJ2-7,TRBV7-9,TGTGCCAGCAGCCTACAGGGGTCGCTCTCCTACGAGCAGTACTTC,CASSLQGSLSYEQYF
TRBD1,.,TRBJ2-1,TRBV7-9,TGTGCCAGCACTCCTCCGGGACAGGGGTACAATGAGCAGTTCTTC,CASTPPGQGYNEQFF
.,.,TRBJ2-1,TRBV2,TGTGCCAGCCCTACCTGGGACCGCTCCTACAATGAGCAGTTCTTC,CASPTWDRSYNEQFF
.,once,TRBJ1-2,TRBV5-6,TGTGCCAGCAGCTTGAGCGACGGTAACTATGGCTACACCTTC,CASSLSDGNYGYTF
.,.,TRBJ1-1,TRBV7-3,TGTGCCAGCAGCTTAGCCGGGACACCGAACACTGAAGCTTTCTTT,CASSLAGTPNTEAFF
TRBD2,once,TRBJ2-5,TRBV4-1,TGCGCCAGCAGCGTACCGGGACTACAAGAGACCCAGTACTTC,CASSVPGLQETQYF
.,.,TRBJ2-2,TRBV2,TGTGCCAGCAGTGACAAGGGAGTACCCGGGGAGCTGTTTTTT,CASSDKGVPGELFF
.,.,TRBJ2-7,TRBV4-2,TGTGCCAGCAGCCAAGTCAGTGTTACCTACGAGCAGTACTTC,CASSQVSVTYEQYF
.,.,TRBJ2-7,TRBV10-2,TGCGCCAGCAGTGGACGGGATAGGGTCCGTTACGAGCAGTACTTC,CASSGRDRVRYEQYF
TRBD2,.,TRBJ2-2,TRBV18,TGTGCCAGCTCACAGCTAGCGGGACCGGGCACCGGGGAGCTGTTTTTT,CASSQLAGPGTGELFF
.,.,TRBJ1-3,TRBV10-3,TGTGCCATCAGCTTCCAGGGATCTGGAAACACCATATATTTT,CAISFQGSGNTIYF